The clone carrying this TCR beta chain was counted only a few times. As every portion of the isolated RNA was reverse transcribed, the sequencing read expressed TCRB transcripts. TCRdb's table, derived via immunoSEQ multiplex PCR, lists solely in-frame clones and lacks some. The sample contains around 250,000 clones, roughly 14% of which appear only once. This entry is derived from a study of beta chain features in type 1 diabetes. Trimming stripped 2 bases from V and 6 bases from J, with 17 bases between. CDR3 length: 17 amino acids. Germline assignment: CDR1 SEHNR and CDR2 FQNEAQ (reference sequence).

Sequenced sample: naive CD4+ T cells from blood. The V gene is TRBV7-9, the J gene TRBJ1-6, with a possible D match to TRBD1 (6 bases). The sequence was obtained from a middle-aged woman in good health. CDR3 sequence: CASSLTLQGTSNSPLHF. DNA of the CDR3: TGTGCCAGCAGCTTAACGTTGCAGGGGACATCTAATTCACCCCTCCACTTT.